This TCR beta chain was identified during a study of control samples from healthy donors and cancer patients. The trim removed 3 bases at V and 6 bases at J, leaving 5 bases unmatched. Germline CDR1 and CDR2: SGHRS and YFSETQ. This CDR3 region has 14 residues. The repertoire was sequenced with immunoSEQ multiplex PCR; TCRdb's copy has only in-frame clones and lacks some. The sample holds roughly 120,000 clones, 87% seen once. The sequencing sample was made of blood. This TCR was sampled from a man aged 30-40 years in good health. The V gene is TRBV5-1, the J gene TRBJ1-2, with TRBD1 identical over 10 bases. CDR3 protein: CASSSTGTGDGYTF. The DNA for the CDR3 is TGCGCCAGCAGCTCAACCGGGACAGGGGATGGCTACACCTTC.